The present TCR beta chain was sequenced within a study of cytomegalovirus exposure and HLA in healthy donors. Whole-study results and caveats: A prior analysis recorded that most TCR beta V segments were productive about 87% or about 30% of the time. A later analysis reported that several of the most significant clusters appeared to be linked to common viral pathogens, among them Epstein-Barr virus.

Researchers ran the PCR with 60 Vbeta and 13 Jbeta primers. Using immunoSEQ multiplex PCR, the repertoire was profiled, and TCRdb retains in-frame clones only, with some absent. Here the sample spans about 160,000 clones, roughly 78% being singletons. Details on this clone: No antigen is known for it.

In nominal health when sampled, donors likely had unrecorded immune exposures nonetheless. The CDR3 is 17 amino acids. Germline V gives CDR1 MDHEN, CDR2 SYDVKM. The V end lost 8 bases, the J end lost 0 bases, and 17 bases lay between the germline ends. V and J are TRBV28 and TRBJ2-6; maybe TRBD1 (6 bases). Sequences were obtained from PBMCs. The origin of this receptor is a man aged 35 to 55 in good health and CMV-seronegative. The CDR3 loop reads CASWGRTVLSGANVLTF. CDR3 nucleotides: TGTGCCAGCTGGGGAAGGACAGTCCTCTCTGGGGCCAACGTCCTGACTTTC.